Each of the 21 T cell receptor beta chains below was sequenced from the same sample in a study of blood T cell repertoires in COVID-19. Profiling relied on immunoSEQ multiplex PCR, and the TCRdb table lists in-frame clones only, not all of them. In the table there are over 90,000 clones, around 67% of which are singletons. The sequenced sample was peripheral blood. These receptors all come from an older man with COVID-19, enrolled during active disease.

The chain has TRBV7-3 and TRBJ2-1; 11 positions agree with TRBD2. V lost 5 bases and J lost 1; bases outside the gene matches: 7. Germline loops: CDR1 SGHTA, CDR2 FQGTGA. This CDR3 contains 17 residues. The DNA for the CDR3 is TGTGCCAGCAGCCCACTAGCGGGAGCGGGATCCTACAATGAGCAGTTCTTC. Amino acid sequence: CASSPLAGAGSYNEQFF. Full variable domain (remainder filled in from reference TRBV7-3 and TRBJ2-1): GAGVSQTPSNKVTEKGKYVELRCDPISGHTALYWYRQSLGQGPEFLIYFQGTGAADDSGLPNDRFFAVRPEGSVSTLKIQRTERGDSAVYLCASSPLAGAGSYNEQFFGPGTRLTVL.

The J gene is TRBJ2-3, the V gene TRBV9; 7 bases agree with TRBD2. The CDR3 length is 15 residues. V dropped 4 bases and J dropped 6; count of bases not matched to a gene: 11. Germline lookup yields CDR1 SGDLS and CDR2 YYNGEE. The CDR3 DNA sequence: TGTGCCAGCAGCCCTAGCGGCTTAGGGATGGATACGCAGTATTTT. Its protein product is CASSPSGLGMDTQYF.

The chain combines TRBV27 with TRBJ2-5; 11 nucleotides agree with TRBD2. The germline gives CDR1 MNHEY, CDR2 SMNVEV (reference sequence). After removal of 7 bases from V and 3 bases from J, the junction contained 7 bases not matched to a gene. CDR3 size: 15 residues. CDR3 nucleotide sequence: TGTGCCAGCACCCGACTGGGACTAGCGGAAGAGACCCAGTACTTC. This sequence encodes CASTRLGLAEETQYF.

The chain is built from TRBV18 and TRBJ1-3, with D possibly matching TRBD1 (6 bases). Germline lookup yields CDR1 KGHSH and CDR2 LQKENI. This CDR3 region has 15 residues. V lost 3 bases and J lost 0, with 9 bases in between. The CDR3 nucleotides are TGTGCCAGCTCACCGTCCAGGGGCTCTGGAAACACCATATATTTT. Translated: CASSPSRGSGNTIYF. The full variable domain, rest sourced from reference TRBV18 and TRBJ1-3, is NAGVMQNPRHLVRRRGQEARLRCSPMKGHSHVYWYRQLPEEGLKFMVYLQKENIIDESGMPKERFSAEFPKEGPSILRIQQVVRGDSAAYFCASSPSRGSGNTIYFGEGSWLTVV.

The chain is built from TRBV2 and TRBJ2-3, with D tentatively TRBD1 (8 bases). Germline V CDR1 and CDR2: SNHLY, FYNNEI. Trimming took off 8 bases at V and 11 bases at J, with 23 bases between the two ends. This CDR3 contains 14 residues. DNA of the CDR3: TGTGCCAGCCGAGCACAGGGGGGGACCCCCTGGCAGTATTTT. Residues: CASRAQGGTPWQYF.

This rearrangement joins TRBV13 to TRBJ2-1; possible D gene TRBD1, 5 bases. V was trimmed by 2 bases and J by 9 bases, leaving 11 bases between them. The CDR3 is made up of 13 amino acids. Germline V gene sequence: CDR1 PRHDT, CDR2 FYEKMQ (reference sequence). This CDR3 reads CASSLPDSSEQFF. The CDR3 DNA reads TGTGCCAGCAGCTTACCCGACAGTAGTGAGCAGTTCTTC.

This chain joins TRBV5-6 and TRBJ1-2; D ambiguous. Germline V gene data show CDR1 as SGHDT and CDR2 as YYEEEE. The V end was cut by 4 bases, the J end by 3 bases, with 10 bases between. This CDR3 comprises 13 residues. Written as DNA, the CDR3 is TGTGCCAGCAGCCGCCGAGGGCACTATGGCTACACCTTC. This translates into CASSRRGHYGYTF.

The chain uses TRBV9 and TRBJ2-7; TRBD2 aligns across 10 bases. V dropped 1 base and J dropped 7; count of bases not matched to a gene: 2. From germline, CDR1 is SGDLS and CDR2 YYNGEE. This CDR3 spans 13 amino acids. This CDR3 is CASSVTSGTEQYF. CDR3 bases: TGTGCCAGCAGCGTAACTAGCGGGACAGAGCAGTACTTC.

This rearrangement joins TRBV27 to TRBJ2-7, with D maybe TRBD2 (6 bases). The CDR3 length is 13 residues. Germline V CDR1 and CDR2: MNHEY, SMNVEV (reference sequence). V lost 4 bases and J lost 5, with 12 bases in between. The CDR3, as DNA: TGTGCCAGCAGTTGGCGGGGAATCAACGAGCAGTACTTC. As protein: CASSWRGINEQYF.

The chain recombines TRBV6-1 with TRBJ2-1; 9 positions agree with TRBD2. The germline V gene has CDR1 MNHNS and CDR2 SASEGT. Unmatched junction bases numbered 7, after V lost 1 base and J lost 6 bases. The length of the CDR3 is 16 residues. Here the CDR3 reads CASSEDLSGRSNEQFF. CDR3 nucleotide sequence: TGTGCCAGCAGTGAAGATTTAAGCGGGAGGTCCAATGAGCAGTTCTTC.

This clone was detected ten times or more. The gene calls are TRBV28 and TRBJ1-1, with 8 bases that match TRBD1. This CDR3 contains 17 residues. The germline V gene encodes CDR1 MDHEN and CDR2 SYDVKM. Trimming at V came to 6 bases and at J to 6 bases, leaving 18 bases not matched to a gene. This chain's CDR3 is CASSLAGQEGRIAEAFF. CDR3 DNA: TGTGCCAGCAGCCTAGCGGGACAGGAGGGGAGGATCGCTGAAGCTTTCTTT.

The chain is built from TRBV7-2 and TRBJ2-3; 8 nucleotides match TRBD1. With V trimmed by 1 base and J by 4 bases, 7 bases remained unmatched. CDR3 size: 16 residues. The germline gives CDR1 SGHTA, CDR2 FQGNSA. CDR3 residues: CASSLVAGGGPDTQYF. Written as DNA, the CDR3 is TGTGCCAGCAGCTTAGTAGCAGGGGGCGGTCCAGATACGCAGTATTTT.

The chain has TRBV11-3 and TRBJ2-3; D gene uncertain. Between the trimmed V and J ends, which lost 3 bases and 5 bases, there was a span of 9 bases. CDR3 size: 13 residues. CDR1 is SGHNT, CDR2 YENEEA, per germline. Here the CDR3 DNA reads TGTGCCAGCAGCTTCCAGTCAGTAGATACGCAGTATTTT. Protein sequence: CASSFQSVDTQYF.

CDR3 in amino acids: CASSVYYGYTF. CDR3 nucleotides: TGTGCCAGCAGCGTGTACTATGGCTACACCTTC. This chain uses TRBV28 with TRBJ1-2, with D uncertain. V lost 6 bases, J lost 3 bases, and 5 bases lay in between. The CDR3 is 11 amino acids. The V gene's germline CDR1 is MDHEN and CDR2 SYDVKM.

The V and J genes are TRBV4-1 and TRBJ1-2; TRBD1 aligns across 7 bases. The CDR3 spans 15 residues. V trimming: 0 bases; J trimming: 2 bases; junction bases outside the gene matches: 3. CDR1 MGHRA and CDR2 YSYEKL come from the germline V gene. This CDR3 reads CASSQDVRGNYGYTF. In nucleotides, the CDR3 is TGCGCCAGCAGCCAAGATGTCAGGGGGAACTATGGCTACACCTTC.

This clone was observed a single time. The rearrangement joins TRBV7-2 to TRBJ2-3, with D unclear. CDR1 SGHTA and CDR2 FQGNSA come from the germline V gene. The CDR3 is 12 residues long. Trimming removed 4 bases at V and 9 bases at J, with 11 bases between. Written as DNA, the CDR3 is TGTGCCAGCAGCTGGGCAGATAACACGCAGTATTTT. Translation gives CASSWADNTQYF.

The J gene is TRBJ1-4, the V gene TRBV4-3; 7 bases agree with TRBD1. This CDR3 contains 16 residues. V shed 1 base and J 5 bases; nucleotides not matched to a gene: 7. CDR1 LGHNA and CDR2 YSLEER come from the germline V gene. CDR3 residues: CASSQVRGQLNEKLFF. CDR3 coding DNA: TGCGCCAGCAGCCAAGTTCGGGGACAGTTAAATGAAAAACTGTTTTTT.

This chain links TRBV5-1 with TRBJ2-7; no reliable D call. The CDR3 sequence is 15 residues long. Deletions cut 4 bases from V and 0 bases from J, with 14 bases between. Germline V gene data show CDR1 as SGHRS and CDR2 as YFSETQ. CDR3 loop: CASSPFGSSSYEQYF. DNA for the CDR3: TGCGCCAGCAGCCCATTCGGGTCGAGCTCCTACGAGCAGTACTTC. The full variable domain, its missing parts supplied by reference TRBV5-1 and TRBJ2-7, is KAGVTQTPRYLIKTRGQQVTLSCSPISGHRSVSWYQQTPGQGLQFLFEYFSETQRNKGNFPGRFSGRQFSNSRSEMNVSTLELGDSALYLCASSPFGSSSYEQYFGPGTRLTVT.

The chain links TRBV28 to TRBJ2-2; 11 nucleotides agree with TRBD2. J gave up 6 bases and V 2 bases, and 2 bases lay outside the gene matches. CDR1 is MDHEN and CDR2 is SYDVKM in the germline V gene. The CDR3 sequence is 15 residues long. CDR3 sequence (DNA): TGTGCCAGCAGTTTAGTAGCGGGAGGGTCCGGGGAGCTGTTTTTT. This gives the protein CASSLVAGGSGELFF.

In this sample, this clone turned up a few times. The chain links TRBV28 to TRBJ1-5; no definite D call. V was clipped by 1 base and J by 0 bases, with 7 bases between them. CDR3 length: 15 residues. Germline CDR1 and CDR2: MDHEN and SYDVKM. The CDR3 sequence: CASSLLQYSNQPQHF. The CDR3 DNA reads TGTGCCAGCAGTTTATTACAGTATAGCAATCAGCCCCAGCATTTT.

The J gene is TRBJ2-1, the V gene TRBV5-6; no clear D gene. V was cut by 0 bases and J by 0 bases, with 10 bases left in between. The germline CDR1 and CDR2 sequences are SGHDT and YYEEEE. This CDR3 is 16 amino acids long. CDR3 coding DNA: TGTGCCAGCAGCTTGGTCCTGGGCAGCTCCTACAATGAGCAGTTCTTC. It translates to CASSLVLGSSYNEQFF.